Included here is one T cell receptor beta chain sequence, with context. This specimen comes from a study of T cell responses to AZD1222 COVID-19 vaccine. Clones were read by immunoSEQ multiplex PCR, and TCRdb kept only the in-frame ones, dropping some. This table has about 140,000 clones, approximately 92% appearing once. Combined were second doses at about 4 or about 12 weeks. J lost 6 bases, V lost 9 bases, and 6 bases had no gene match. The germline V gene has CDR1 MNHNY and CDR2 SVGAGI (reference sequence). The CDR3 contains 13 residues. V usage is TRBV6-6 and J usage is TRBJ2-5; 11 bases are shared with TRBD2. The sequence was obtained from an adult who received the AZD1222 COVID-19 vaccine. The material sequenced was peripheral blood, taken 28 days after the second AZD1222 dose. The CDR3 is CASLLAGGQTQYF. The DNA for the CDR3 is TGTGCCAGTCTGCTAGCGGGAGGACAGACCCAGTACTTC.